Here is one T cell receptor beta chain with its context. The sample belongs to a study of T cell changes during pregnancy in multiple sclerosis. The table came from immunoSEQ multiplex PCR; TCRdb's copy has only in-frame clones and leaves some out. The profile covers around 47,000 clones, with approximately 94% appearing a single time and almost 4.5% taken by the ten largest. Per germline, CDR1 MNHNS and CDR2 SASEGT. CDR3 size: 15 residues. V lost 5 bases and J lost 4, with 15 bases in between. This receptor was identified in a female donor with multiple sclerosis, enrolled in a pregnancy study. The chain links TRBV6-1 to TRBJ2-1, with a weak D call TRBD1 (5 bases). Here the sequenced sample was CD8+ T cells from peripheral blood mononuclear cells, taken in the first trimester of pregnancy. The CDR3 is CASSSDSGRYNEQFF. The CDR3 DNA reads as TGTGCCAGCAGTTCTGACTCAGGGCGGTACAATGAGCAGTTCTTC.